This T cell receptor beta chain was identified during a study of OX40 agonist ivuxolimab in advanced cancers. The germline V and J ends were trimmed by 3 bases and 1 base, with 14 bases remaining between them. In germline, CDR1 is MGHRA, CDR2 YSYEKL. The CDR3 has 16 residues. TCRdb's copy holds only in-frame clones and misses some; the assay was immunoSEQ multiplex PCR. The profile shows 43,000 or so clones, 75% to 90% of them singletons. This clone was found once. The antigen is not known. Points from the study as a whole: On average, CD8+ T cells showed a greater number of expanded clones than CD4+. Near-lowest levels of clonal expansion characterized partial responders at 0.1-3.0 mg/kg.

This specimen was CD4+ or CD8+ T cells sorted from blood, taken in a trial of the OX40 agonist ivuxolimab. The sequence derives from an adult with an advanced solid tumor such as melanoma, head and neck, liver or kidney cancer. The chain is built from TRBV4-1 and TRBJ2-3; D is tentatively TRBD1 or TRBD2 (5 bases each). The DNA for the CDR3 is TGCGCCAGCAGCCAGGCCGAGAGGGGTGGCACAGATACGCAGTATTTT. Its protein is CASSQAERGGTDTQYF.